Following are 26 T cell receptor beta chains from one sample sequenced in a study of blood T cell repertoires in COVID-19. TCRdb's copy holds only in-frame clones and misses some; the assay was immunoSEQ multiplex PCR. The sample includes under 200,000 clones, 88% of them seen just once. Sequencing was carried out using peripheral blood. These receptors came from a man in his 70s with active or convalescent COVID-19.

The chain uses TRBV7-2 and TRBJ2-2, with D possibly being TRBD2 (5 bases). V lost 1 base, J lost 1 base, and 7 bases lay in between. There are 15 residues in the CDR3. In germline, CDR1 is SGHTA, CDR2 FQGNSA. The CDR3 protein is CASSLVEVNTGELFF. DNA of the CDR3: TGTGCCAGCAGCTTAGTGGAGGTGAACACCGGGGAGCTGTTTTTT.

The chain recombines TRBV4-3 with TRBJ2-7; 9 bases line up with TRBD2. This CDR3 has 15 amino acids. From germline, CDR1 is LGHNA and CDR2 YSLEER. The V and J ends lost 4 bases and 9 bases, in that order; junction bases with no gene match: 13. CDR3 residues: CASSPAGREGRVQYF. CDR3 DNA: TGCGCCAGCAGCCCAGCGGGGCGGGAGGGCCGGGTGCAGTACTTC.

This chain joins TRBV6-5 and TRBJ2-3, with TRBD1 identical over 7 bases. J was trimmed by 1 base and V by 5 bases; bases with no gene match: 6. CDR3 length: 15 residues. In germline, CDR1 is MNHEY, CDR2 SVGAGI. As DNA, the CDR3 is TGTGCCAGCAGTACCCAGGGGGTAGGCACAGATACGCAGTATTTT. This translates into CASSTQGVGTDTQYF.

This chain joins TRBV2 and TRBJ2-1, with D perhaps matching TRBD1 (5 bases). The CDR3 runs 13 residues. The germline V and J ends were trimmed by 5 bases and 9 bases, with 14 bases remaining between them. The germline V gene encodes CDR1 SNHLY and CDR2 FYNNEI. The CDR3 nucleotides are TGTGCCAGCAGTCCCCCAGGGTCGGGTGAGCAGTTCTTC. Protein: CASSPPGSGEQFF.

DNA for the CDR3: TGTGCCTGGAGTGTTAGGGCAGGGGAGCTTCAGCCCCAGCATTTT. Protein sequence: CAWSVRAGELQPQHF. The chain uses TRBV30 and TRBJ1-5; D possibly corresponds to TRBD1 (6 bases). There are 15 residues in the CDR3. Germline V gives CDR1 GTSNPN, CDR2 SVGIG (reference sequence). Trimming took 0 bases from V and 6 from J, leaving 15 bases between them.

The chain has TRBV6-5 and TRBJ1-5, with 8 bases aligning to TRBD1. The J segment lost 4 bases and the V segment lost 8 bases, leaving 4 bases of the junction unmatched. From germline, CDR1 is MNHEY and CDR2 SVGAGI. This CDR3 contains 13 residues. The CDR3 region has the DNA TGTGCCAGCGGCACAGGGGGAAATCAGCCCCAGCATTTT. Translated: CASGTGGNQPQHF.

V usage is TRBV4-1 and J usage is TRBJ2-7, with 8 bases fitting TRBD2. The CDR3 totals 14 residues. J lost 3 bases, V lost 3 bases, and 4 bases had no gene match. Germline lookup yields CDR1 MGHRA and CDR2 YSYEKL. The DNA for the CDR3 is TGCGCCAGCAGCCAGTCGACTAGCGTCTACGAGCAGTACTTC. The encoded protein is CASSQSTSVYEQYF.

This sequence joins TRBV6-1 and TRBJ1-3, with a tentative D call TRBD1 (6 bases). The ends were cut back, 1 base at V and 0 bases at J, with 13 bases in the middle. CDR1 and CDR2 from the germline V gene are MNHNS and SASEGT. CDR3 length: 17 residues. The CDR3 region has the DNA TGTGCCAGCAGTGAAGTACCTGACAGGCTCTCTGGAAACACCATATATTTT. Translated, it gives CASSEVPDRLSGNTIYF.

This clone was seen a handful of times. This chain uses TRBV24-1 with TRBJ2-3; 13 bases line up with TRBD2. The CDR3 loop spans 17 amino acids. CDR1 is KGHDR, CDR2 SFDVKD, per germline. The V segment lost 4 bases and the J segment 5 bases; nucleotides outside the gene matches: 8. The CDR3 DNA is TGTGCCACCAGTGACCGCCGACTAGCGGGAGGTCGAGATACGCAGTATTTT. Translating gives CATSDRRLAGGRDTQYF.

The rearrangement uses TRBV12-3 or TRBV12-4 and TRBJ1-2, with D possibly being TRBD1 (5 bases). The CDR3 runs to 13 residues. The V end was cut by 2 bases, the J end by 2 bases, with 6 bases between. The CDR3 DNA reads as TGTGCCAGCAGTTTAACAGGCAACTATGGCTACACCTTC. It encodes CASSLTGNYGYTF.

The V call is TRBV6-5, the J call TRBJ1-1; D call uncertain. V was clipped by 6 bases and J by 0 bases, with 14 bases between them. The CDR3 totals 15 residues. Per germline, CDR1 MNHEY and CDR2 SVGAGI. The CDR3 nucleotides read TGTGCCAGCAGACCCGGAGGGCCCTTGAACACTGAAGCTTTCTTT. Translating gives CASRPGGPLNTEAFF.

CDR3 sequence: CASSILNYGYTF. CDR3 in DNA: TGTGCCAGTAGTATACTGAACTATGGCTACACCTTC. The rearrangement uses TRBV19 and TRBJ1-2; D is uncertain. Trimming removed 2 bases at V and 2 bases at J, with 3 bases between. The CDR3 covers 12 residues. In germline, CDR1 is LNHDA, CDR2 SQIVND (reference sequence).

The V and J genes are TRBV10-3 and TRBJ2-6, with 8 bases aligning to TRBD1. Germline CDR1 and CDR2: ENHRY and SYGVKD. This CDR3 contains 17 residues. The V segment lost 3 bases and the J segment 2 bases; nucleotides outside the gene matches: 6. The CDR3 here is CAISELPGGAGANVLTF. For the CDR3, the DNA is TGTGCCATCAGTGAATTGCCAGGGGGCGCTGGGGCCAACGTCCTGACTTTC.

J is TRBJ2-3 and V is TRBV7-2; 9 bases line up with TRBD2. This CDR3 comprises 16 residues. Germline V lookup: CDR1 SGHTA, CDR2 FQGNSA. With 4 bases clipped from V and 0 bases from J, the junction kept 5 bases outside the gene matches. CDR3 in amino acids: CASSSRTSVSTDTQYF. CDR3 DNA sequence: TGTGCCAGCAGCTCGCGGACTAGCGTAAGCACAGATACGCAGTATTTT.

This sequence joins TRBV5-4 and TRBJ2-5; D gene unclear. Germline loops: CDR1 SGHNT, CDR2 YYREEE (reference sequence). The germline V and J ends were trimmed by 0 bases and 2 bases, with 8 bases remaining between them. The length of the CDR3 is 14 residues. CDR3 residues: CASSLVTQQETQYF. CDR3 nucleotides: TGTGCCAGCAGCTTGGTGACACAACAAGAGACCCAGTACTTC. Looking up the rest from reference TRBV5-4 and TRBJ2-5 gives the full variable domain: ETGVTQSPTHLIKTRGQQVTLRCSSQSGHNTVSWYQQALGQGPQFIFQYYREEENGRGNFPPRFSGLQFPNYSSELNVNALELDDSALYLCASSLVTQQETQYFGPGTRLLVL.

This chain connects TRBV11-2 to TRBJ2-7; the match to TRBD1 covers 7 bases. The V gene's germline CDR1 is SGHAT and CDR2 FQNNGV. The CDR3 totals 13 residues. V trimming: 3 bases; J trimming: 3 bases; junction bases outside the gene matches: 2. The CDR3 region is CASSLTGFYEQYF. For the CDR3, the DNA is TGTGCCAGCAGCTTGACAGGGTTCTACGAGCAGTACTTC.

This clone was found once. The rearrangement links TRBV2 to TRBJ1-1; D is perhaps TRBD1 (5 bases). This CDR3 comprises 12 residues. CDR1 and CDR2 (germline): SNHLY, FYNNEI. Trimming removed 11 bases at V and 4 bases at J, with 14 bases between. The CDR3 here is CAGGVMFTEAFF. CDR3 DNA sequence: TGTGCCGGGGGGGTAATGTTCACTGAAGCTTTCTTT.

The V call is TRBV25-1, the J call TRBJ2-7, with 9 nucleotides matching TRBD1. V shed 4 bases, J shed 3 bases, and the junction held 7 bases outside the gene matches. Germline CDR1 and CDR2: MGHDK and SYGVNS. This CDR3 is 15 amino acids long. CDR3 bases: TGTGCCAGCAGTGGGTGGGACAGGGACCACTACGAGCAGTACTTC. Translated: CASSGWDRDHYEQYF.

This chain links TRBV5-6 with TRBJ2-1, with a weak D call TRBD2 (5 bases). The CDR3 spans 16 residues. Per germline, CDR1 SGHDT and CDR2 YYEEEE. V shed 2 bases and J shed 6 bases, with 18 bases lying between them. CDR3 amino acids: CASSFQLWARGNEQFF. Here the CDR3 DNA reads TGTGCCAGCAGCTTTCAACTCTGGGCACGGGGCAATGAGCAGTTCTTC.

The chain has TRBV7-9 and TRBJ2-7, with D possibly TRBD1 on 6 matching bases. Trimming cost V 3 bases and J 0 bases, with 18 bases left between them. Germline V gives CDR1 SEHNR, CDR2 FQNEAQ (reference sequence). CDR3 size: 17 residues. The CDR3: CASSFSWGQGGSYEQYF. The CDR3, as DNA: TGTGCCAGCAGCTTTTCCTGGGGACAAGGGGGCTCCTACGAGCAGTACTTC.

The chain recombines TRBV24-1 with TRBJ2-1; 10 bases fit TRBD1. Germline V gene lookup returns CDR1 KGHDR and CDR2 SFDVKD. V shed 5 bases, J shed 6 bases, and the junction held 9 bases outside the gene matches. The CDR3 has 16 amino acids. The CDR3 here is CATSVYRDRGRNEQFF. The CDR3, as DNA: TGTGCCACCAGTGTTTACCGGGACAGGGGCCGCAATGAGCAGTTCTTC.

The chain is built from TRBV6-4 and TRBJ2-1; D may be TRBD1 (7 bases). V was cut by 6 bases and J by 8 bases, with 17 bases left in between. Germline assignment: CDR1 MRHNA and CDR2 SNTAGT. CDR3 length: 14 amino acids. The CDR3 region has the DNA TGTGCCAGCAGCCAGACAGGGACGGGGGATGAGCAGTTCTTC. Protein product: CASSQTGTGDEQFF.

The chain employs TRBV7-8 and TRBJ2-7, with D possibly being TRBD1 (6 bases). The germline V gene has CDR1 SGHVS and CDR2 FQNEAQ. CDR3 length equals 14 residues. V dropped 5 bases and J dropped 3 bases, with 14 bases sitting between them. The CDR3 nucleotides read TGTGCCAGCAGCCGGACAGCACGGTACTACGAGCAGTACTTC. The encoded protein is CASSRTARYYEQYF.

This CDR3 reads CASKGLAGGFSTDTQYF. In DNA, the CDR3 is TGTGCCAGTAAGGGACTAGCGGGGGGCTTTAGCACAGATACGCAGTATTTT. The rearrangement joins TRBV19 to TRBJ2-3, with 15 bases that match TRBD2. V lost 7 bases to trimming and J lost 0 bases; unmatched junction nucleotides: 5. CDR3 length: 17 amino acids. Germline lookup yields CDR1 LNHDA and CDR2 SQIVND (reference sequence).

The rearrangement joins TRBV7-8 to TRBJ2-2; TRBD2 agrees at 8 bases. The CDR3 runs 15 residues. Trimming cost V 10 bases and J 0 bases; bases outside gene matches: 7. Germline lookup yields CDR1 SGHVS and CDR2 FQNEAQ. CDR3: CATTRGGTNTGELFF. The CDR3 coding sequence is TGTGCCACTACTCGGGGGGGGACGAACACCGGGGAGCTGTTTTTT.

The chain couples TRBV11-2 to TRBJ1-3; the D gene is possibly TRBD1 (6 bases). The V end was cut by 4 bases, the J end by 4 bases, with 14 bases between. This CDR3 is 15 amino acids long. CDR1 is SGHAT, CDR2 FQNNGV, per germline. The CDR3 nucleotides read TGTGCCAGCAGCTCCATATCCAGGGGCGGAAACACCATATATTTT. Amino acids: CASSSISRGGNTIYF. Using reference TRBV11-2 and TRBJ1-3 for the parts outside the CDR3, the full variable domain is EAGVAQSPRYKIIEKRQSVAFWCNPISGHATLYWYQQILGQGPKLLIQFQNNGVVDDSQLPKDRFSAERLKGVDSTLKIQPAKLEDSAVYLCASSSISRGGNTIYFGEGSWLTVV.